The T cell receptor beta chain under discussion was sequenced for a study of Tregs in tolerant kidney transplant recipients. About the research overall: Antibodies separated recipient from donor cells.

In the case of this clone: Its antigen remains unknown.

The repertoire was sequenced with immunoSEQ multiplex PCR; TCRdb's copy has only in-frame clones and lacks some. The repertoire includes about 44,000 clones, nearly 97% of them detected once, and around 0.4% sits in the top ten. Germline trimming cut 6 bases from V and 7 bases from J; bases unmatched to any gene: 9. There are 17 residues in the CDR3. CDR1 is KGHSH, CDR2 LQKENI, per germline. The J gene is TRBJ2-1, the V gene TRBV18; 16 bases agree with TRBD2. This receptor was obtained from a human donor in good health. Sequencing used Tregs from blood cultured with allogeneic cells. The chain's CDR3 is CASSSGTSGGALNEQFF. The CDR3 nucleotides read TGTGCCAGCTCGTCCGGGACTAGCGGGGGGGCCTTGAATGAGCAGTTCTTC.